The clone carrying this T cell receptor (beta chain) was observed a few times. Antigen: not known. CDR1 DFQATT and CDR2 SNEGSKA come from the germline V gene (reference sequence). This CDR3 comprises 17 residues. Trimming removed 0 bases from V and 1 base from J; junction bases left unmatched: 8. The record originates from a study of T-cell memory formation after mild COVID-19. Study-wide findings and caveats: Shrinking CD4+ clones resided mostly in CM and EM, and CD8+ ones in EMRA.

It was 5'RACE with constant-segment primers that produced the TCR alpha and TCR beta cDNA libraries, which carried sample barcodes and UMIs. One entry per CDR3 protein results from TCRdb running MiXCR on the 5' RACE reads. The sample consists of hundreds of thousands of distinct CDR3 sequences, roughly 15% of them appearing once. The sequence was collected from a man aged 18 to 35 who had mild COVID-19 (a few samples of this study predate the infection). Cell type and time point are not known. Sequenced input: PBMCs or a T cell subset sorted from them (not recorded which). The rearrangement joins TRBV20-1 to TRBJ2-5; 10 bases fit TRBD2. DNA of the CDR3: TGCAGTGCTAGAGATCTGGATAGCGGGGGGTTCCAAGAGACCCAGTACTTC. Translating gives CSARDLDSGGFQETQYF.